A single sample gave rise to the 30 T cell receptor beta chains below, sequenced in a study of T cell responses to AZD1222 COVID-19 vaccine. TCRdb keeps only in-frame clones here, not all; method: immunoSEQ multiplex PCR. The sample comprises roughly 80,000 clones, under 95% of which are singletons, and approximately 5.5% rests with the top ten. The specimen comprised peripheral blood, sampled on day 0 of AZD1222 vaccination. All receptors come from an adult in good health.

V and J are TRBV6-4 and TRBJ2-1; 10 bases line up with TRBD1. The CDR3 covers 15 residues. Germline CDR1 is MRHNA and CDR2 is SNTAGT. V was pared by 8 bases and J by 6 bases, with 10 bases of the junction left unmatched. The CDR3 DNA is TGTGCCAGCGGAATCGACAGGGGGCCCCTCAATGAGCAGTTCTTC. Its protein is CASGIDRGPLNEQFF.

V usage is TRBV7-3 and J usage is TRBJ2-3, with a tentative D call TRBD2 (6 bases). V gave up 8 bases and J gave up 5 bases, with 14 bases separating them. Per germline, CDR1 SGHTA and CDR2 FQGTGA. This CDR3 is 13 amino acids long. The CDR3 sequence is CASGSGAKDTQYF. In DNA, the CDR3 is TGTGCCAGCGGGTCGGGAGCGAAAGATACGCAGTATTTT. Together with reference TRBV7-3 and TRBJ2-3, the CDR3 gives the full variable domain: GAGVSQTPSNKVTEKGKYVELRCDPISGHTALYWYRQSLGQGPEFLIYFQGTGAADDSGLPNDRFFAVRPEGSVSTLKIQRTERGDSAVYLCASGSGAKDTQYFGPGTRLTVL.

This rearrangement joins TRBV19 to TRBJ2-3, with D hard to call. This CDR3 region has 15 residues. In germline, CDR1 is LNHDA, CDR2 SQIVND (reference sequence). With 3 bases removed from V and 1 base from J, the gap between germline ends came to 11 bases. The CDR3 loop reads CASSIQRSGTDTQYF. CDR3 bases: TGTGCCAGTAGTATCCAGAGATCTGGCACAGATACGCAGTATTTT.

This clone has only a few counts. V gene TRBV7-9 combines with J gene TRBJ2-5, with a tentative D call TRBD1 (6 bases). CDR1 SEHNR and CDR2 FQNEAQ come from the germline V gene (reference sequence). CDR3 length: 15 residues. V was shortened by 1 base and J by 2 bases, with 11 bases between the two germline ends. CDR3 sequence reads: CASSLGVTGQETQYF. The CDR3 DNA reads TGTGCCAGCAGCTTAGGGGTCACAGGGCAAGAGACCCAGTACTTC.

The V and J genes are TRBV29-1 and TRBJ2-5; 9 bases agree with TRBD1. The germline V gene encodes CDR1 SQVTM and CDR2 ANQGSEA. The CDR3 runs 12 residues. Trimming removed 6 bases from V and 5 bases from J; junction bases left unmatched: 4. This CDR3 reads CSVGQGMETQYF. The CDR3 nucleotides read TGCAGCGTAGGACAGGGGATGGAGACCCAGTACTTC.

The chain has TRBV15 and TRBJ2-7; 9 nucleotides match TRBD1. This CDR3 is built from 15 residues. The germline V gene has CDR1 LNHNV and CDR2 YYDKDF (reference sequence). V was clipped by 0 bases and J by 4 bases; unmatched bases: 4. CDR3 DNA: TGTGCCACCAGCAGAGAAGACAGGGGGATATACGAGCAGTACTTC. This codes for CATSREDRGIYEQYF.

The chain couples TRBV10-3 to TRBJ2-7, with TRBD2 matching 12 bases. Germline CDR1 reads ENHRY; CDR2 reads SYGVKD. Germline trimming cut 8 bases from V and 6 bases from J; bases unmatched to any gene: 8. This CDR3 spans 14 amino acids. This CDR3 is CAISLAGGKGEQYF. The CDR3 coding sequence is TGTGCCATCTCGCTAGCGGGGGGGAAAGGCGAGCAGTACTTC.

CDR3: CASSLARREQFF. The CDR3 nucleotides read TGTGCCAGCAGCTTAGCGCGCCGTGAGCAGTTCTTC. The V and J genes are TRBV7-8 and TRBJ2-1; D is unresolved. The CDR3 contains 12 residues. The germline V gene has CDR1 SGHVS and CDR2 FQNEAQ. The V end lost 0 bases, the J end lost 9 bases, and 6 bases lay between the germline ends.

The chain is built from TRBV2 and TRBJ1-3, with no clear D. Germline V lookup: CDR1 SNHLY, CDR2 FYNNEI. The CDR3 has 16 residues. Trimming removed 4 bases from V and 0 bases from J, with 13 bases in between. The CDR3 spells CASSVIGRSSGNTIYF. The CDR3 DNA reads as TGTGCCAGCAGTGTTATCGGTCGAAGCTCTGGAAACACCATATATTTT.

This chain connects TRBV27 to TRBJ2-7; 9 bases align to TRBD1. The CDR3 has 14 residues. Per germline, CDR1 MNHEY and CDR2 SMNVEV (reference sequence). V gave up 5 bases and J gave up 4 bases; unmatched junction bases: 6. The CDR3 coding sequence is TGTGCCAGCAGTGGAACAGGGGGCGGGTACGAGCAGTACTTC. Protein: CASSGTGGGYEQYF.

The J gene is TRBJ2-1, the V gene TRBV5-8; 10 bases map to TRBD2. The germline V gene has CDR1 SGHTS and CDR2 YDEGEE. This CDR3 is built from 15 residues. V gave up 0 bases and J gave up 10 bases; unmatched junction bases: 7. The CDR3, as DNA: TGTGCCAGCAGCTTGGTTCTAGCGGGAGTGGAGGAGCAGTTCTTC. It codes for CASSLVLAGVEEQFF.

The DNA for the CDR3 is TGTGCCAGCACTGGAGGCTCTGGAAACACCATATATTTT. It codes for CASTGGSGNTIYF. This chain uses TRBV6-5 with TRBJ1-3; D ambiguous. The CDR3 totals 13 residues. V was clipped by 7 bases and J by 0 bases, with 7 bases between them. Germline CDR1 and CDR2: MNHEY and SVGAGI.

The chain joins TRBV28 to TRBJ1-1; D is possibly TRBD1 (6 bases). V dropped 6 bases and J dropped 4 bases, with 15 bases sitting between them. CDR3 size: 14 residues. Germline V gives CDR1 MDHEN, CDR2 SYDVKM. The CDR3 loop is CASSPTGQVTEAFF. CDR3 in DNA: TGTGCCAGCAGCCCTACGGGACAAGTCACTGAAGCTTTCTTT.

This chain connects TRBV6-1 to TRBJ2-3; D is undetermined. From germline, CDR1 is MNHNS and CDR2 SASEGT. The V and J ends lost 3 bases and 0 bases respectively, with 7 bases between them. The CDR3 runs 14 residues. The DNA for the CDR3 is TGTGCCAGCAGTGAGCGAAGTAGCACAGATACGCAGTATTTT. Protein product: CASSERSSTDTQYF.

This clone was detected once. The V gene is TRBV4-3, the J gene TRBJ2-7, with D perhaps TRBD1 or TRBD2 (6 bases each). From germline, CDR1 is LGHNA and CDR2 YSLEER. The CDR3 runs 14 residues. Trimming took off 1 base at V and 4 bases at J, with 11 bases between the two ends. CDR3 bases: TGCGCCAGCAGCCAAGGTACAGGGAGGTACGAGCAGTACTTC. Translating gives CASSQGTGRYEQYF.

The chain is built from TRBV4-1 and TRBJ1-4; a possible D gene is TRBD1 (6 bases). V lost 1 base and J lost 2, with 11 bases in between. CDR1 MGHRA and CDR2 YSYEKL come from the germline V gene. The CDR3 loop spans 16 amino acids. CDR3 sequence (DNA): TGCGCCAGCAGCCAAGTGAGGGGGTGGACTAATGAAAAACTGTTTTTT. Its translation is CASSQVRGWTNEKLFF.

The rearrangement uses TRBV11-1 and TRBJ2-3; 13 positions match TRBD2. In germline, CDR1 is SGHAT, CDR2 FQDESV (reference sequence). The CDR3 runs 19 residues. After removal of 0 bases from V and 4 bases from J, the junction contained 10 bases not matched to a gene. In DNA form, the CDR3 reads TGTGCCAGCAGCTTAGCGTACCGACTAGCGGGAGGTCTCCCAGATACGCAGTATTTT. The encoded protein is CASSLAYRLAGGLPDTQYF.

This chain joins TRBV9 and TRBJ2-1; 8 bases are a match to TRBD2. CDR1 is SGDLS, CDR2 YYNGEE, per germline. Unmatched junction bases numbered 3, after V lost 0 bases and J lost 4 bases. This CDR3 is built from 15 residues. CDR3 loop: CASSVASGPYNEQFF. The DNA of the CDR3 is TGTGCCAGCAGCGTAGCTAGCGGGCCATACAATGAGCAGTTCTTC.

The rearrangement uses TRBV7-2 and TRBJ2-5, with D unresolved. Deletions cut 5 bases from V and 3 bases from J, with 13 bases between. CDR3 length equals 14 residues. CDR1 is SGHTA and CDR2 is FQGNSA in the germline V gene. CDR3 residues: CASSTGPIKETQYF. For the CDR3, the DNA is TGTGCCAGCAGCACCGGACCGATCAAAGAGACCCAGTACTTC.

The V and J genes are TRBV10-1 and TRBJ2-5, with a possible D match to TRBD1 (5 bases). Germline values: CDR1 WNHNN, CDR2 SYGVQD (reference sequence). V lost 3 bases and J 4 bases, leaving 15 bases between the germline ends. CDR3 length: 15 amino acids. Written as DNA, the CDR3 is TGCGCCAGCAGTGATAGGGGCACCCCCGGAGAGACCCAGTACTTC. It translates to CASSDRGTPGETQYF.

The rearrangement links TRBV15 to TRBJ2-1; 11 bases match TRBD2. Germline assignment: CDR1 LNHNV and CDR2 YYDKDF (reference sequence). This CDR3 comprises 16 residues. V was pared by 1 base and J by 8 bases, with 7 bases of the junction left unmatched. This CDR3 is CATSRASGRSGDEQFF. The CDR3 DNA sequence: TGTGCCACCAGCAGAGCTAGCGGGAGGTCAGGGGATGAGCAGTTCTTC.

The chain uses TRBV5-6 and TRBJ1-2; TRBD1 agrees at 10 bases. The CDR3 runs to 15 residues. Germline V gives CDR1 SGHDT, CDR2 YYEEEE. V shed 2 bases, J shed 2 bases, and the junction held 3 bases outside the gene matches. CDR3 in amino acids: CASSFLDRGNYGYTF. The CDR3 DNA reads TGTGCCAGCAGCTTTCTGGACAGGGGGAACTATGGCTACACCTTC.

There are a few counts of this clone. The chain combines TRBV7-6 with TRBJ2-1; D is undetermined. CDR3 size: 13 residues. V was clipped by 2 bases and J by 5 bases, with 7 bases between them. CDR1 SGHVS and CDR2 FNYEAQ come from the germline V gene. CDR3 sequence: CASSLFGNNEQFF. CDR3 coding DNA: TGTGCCAGCAGCTTATTTGGGAACAATGAGCAGTTCTTC.

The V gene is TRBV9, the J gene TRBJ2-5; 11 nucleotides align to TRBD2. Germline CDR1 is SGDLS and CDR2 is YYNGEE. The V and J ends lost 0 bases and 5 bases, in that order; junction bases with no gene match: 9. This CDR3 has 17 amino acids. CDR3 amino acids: CASSVGPLAGVSETQYF. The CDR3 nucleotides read TGTGCCAGCAGCGTAGGTCCACTAGCGGGAGTTAGTGAGACCCAGTACTTC.

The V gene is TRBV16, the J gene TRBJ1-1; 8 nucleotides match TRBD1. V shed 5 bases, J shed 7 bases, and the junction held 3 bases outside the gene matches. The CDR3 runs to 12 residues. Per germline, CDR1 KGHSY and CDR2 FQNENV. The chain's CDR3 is CASSVGQGEAFF. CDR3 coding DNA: TGTGCCAGCAGCGTAGGACAGGGTGAAGCTTTCTTT.

For the CDR3, the DNA is TGTGCCAGTAGGCAGGACAGATTTAGCAATCAGCCCCAGCATTTT. This sequence encodes CASRQDRFSNQPQHF. The V and J genes are TRBV19 and TRBJ1-5, with D possibly TRBD1 on 6 matching bases. Looked up from germline, CDR1 is LNHDA and CDR2 is SQIVND (reference sequence). Trimming pared 6 bases from V and 0 bases from J, leaving 12 bases between. The CDR3 sequence is 15 residues long.

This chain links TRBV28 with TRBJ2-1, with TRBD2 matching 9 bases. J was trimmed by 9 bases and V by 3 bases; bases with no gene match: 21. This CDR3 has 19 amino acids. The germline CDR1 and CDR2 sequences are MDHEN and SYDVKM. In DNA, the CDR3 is TGTGCCAGCAGTTTTGGGTCTAGCGGGATTGGAAAGAGTATAAGTGAGCAGTTCTTC. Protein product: CASSFGSSGIGKSISEQFF.

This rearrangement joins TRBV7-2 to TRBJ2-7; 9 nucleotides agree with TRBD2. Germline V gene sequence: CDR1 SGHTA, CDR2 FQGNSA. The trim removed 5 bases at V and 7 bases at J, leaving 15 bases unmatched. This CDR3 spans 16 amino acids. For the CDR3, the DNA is TGTGCCAGCAGCCTATCCTCTAGCGGGGTCCCGAGTGAGCAGTACTTC. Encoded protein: CASSLSSSGVPSEQYF.

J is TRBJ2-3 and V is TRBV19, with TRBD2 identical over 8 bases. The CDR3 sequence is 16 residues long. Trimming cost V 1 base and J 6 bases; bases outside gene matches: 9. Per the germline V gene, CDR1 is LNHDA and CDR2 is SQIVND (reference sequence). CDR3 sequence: CASSIGSGRAIDTQYF. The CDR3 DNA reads TGTGCCAGTAGTATAGGGAGCGGGAGAGCCATCGATACGCAGTATTTT.

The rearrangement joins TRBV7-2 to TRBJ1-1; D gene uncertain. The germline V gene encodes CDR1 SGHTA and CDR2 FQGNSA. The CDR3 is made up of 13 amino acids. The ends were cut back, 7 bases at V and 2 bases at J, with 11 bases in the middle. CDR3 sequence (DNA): TGTGCCAGCACCTTCTCAGGAAACACTGAAGCTTTCTTT. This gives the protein CASTFSGNTEAFF.